The 15 T cell receptor beta chains in this list originate from one sample, sequenced in a study of metastatic and nonmetastatic thyroid tumors. Every patient underwent thyroid surgery untreated. TCRdb re-called clones via MiXCR from the PCR reads. The sample lists under 5,000 clones, 22% occurring once. The sequencing sample was made of tumor tissue. These receptor sequences come from a female donor with papillary thyroid cancer or a benign thyroid nodule (not recorded which). Some clones in this sample may be carry-over from other donors' samples.

By proportion, this clone is large. The chain has TRBV24-1 and TRBJ1-5; D gene ambiguous. The CDR3 contains 15 residues. V lost 5 bases and J lost 4, with 14 bases in between. Germline V gene lookup returns CDR1 KGHDR and CDR2 SFDVKD. The CDR3 here is CATSVAGDRNQPQHF. The CDR3 DNA is TGTGCCACCAGTGTAGCCGGGGATCGGAATCAGCCCCAGCATTTT.

Turning to this clone: Because it lacks the conserved phenylalanine or tryptophan at the end, this CDR3 is likely a read error. The DNA is left out, because the CDR3 cannot be placed on it with certainty; the CDR3 is given as TCRdb lists it. The J gene is TRBJ1-2, the V gene TRBV7-9. The CDR3 spans 9 amino acids, including both terminal residues. Germline V gene sequence: CDR1 SEHNR, CDR2 FQNEAQ (reference sequence). The CDR3 sequence: CASSLRLHL.

In its sample, this clone was seen many times. The genes are TRBV4-1 and TRBJ2-6; TRBD1 matches at 10 bases. Germline lookup yields CDR1 MGHRA and CDR2 YSYEKL. J lost 0 bases, V lost 11 bases, and 10 bases had no gene match. The CDR3 spans 17 residues. This CDR3 reads CASRGQGTFSGANVLTF. CDR3 nucleotides: TGCGCCTCCCGGGGACAGGGGACCTTCTCTGGGGCCAACGTCCTGACTTTC.

By its share, this clone is medium-sized. The CDR3 DNA is TGTGCCAGCTCACCATTATGGGGAGGGGAGCAGTACTTC. Protein: CASSPLWGGEQYF. The chain has TRBV18 and TRBJ2-7, with 7 bases matching TRBD2. This CDR3 has 13 residues. V dropped 2 bases and J dropped 7; count of bases not matched to a gene: 5. The germline V gene has CDR1 KGHSH and CDR2 LQKENI.

This clone was counted a few times. The chain is built from TRBV6-2 or TRBV6-3 and TRBJ2-2, with 16 bases matching TRBD2. CDR1 is MNHEY, CDR2 SVGEGT, per germline. Losses at the gene ends were 8 bases for V and 6 bases for J; bases not matched to a gene: 0. The CDR3 is made up of 14 amino acids. CDR3: CASGTSGRAGELFF. CDR3 bases: TGTGCCAGCGGGACTAGCGGGAGGGCCGGGGAGCTGTTTTTT.

This clone has only a few counts. V and J are TRBV10-3 and TRBJ1-3; TRBD1 aligns across 8 bases. Trimming cost V 6 bases and J 2 bases; bases outside gene matches: 6. The germline V gene encodes CDR1 ENHRY and CDR2 SYGVKD. The CDR3 runs 15 residues. For the CDR3, the DNA is TGTGCCATCAGCCAGGACAGGGAAGCTGGAAACACCATATATTTT. This gives the protein CAISQDREAGNTIYF.

This clone is labeled as large. The rearrangement uses TRBV28 and TRBJ1-1, with D maybe TRBD1 (5 bases). Germline loops: CDR1 MDHEN, CDR2 SYDVKM. Trimming took 6 bases from V and 4 from J, leaving 18 bases between them. The CDR3 sequence is 15 residues long. The CDR3 sequence is CASRMGGSGATEAFF. CDR3 nucleotide sequence: TGTGCCAGCAGGATGGGGGGGAGCGGGGCCACTGAAGCTTTCTTT.

J is TRBJ1-2 and V is TRBV5-1, with 9 bases identical to TRBD1. This CDR3 is built from 14 residues. In germline, CDR1 is SGHRS, CDR2 YFSETQ. Losses at the gene ends were 5 bases for V and 8 bases for J; bases not matched to a gene: 10. The CDR3 sequence: CASRIRDRVWGYTF. CDR3 coding DNA: TGCGCCAGCAGAATCCGGGACAGGGTATGGGGCTACACCTTC. The full variable domain, with the rest looked up from reference TRBV5-1 and TRBJ1-2, is KAGVTQTPRYLIKTRGQQVTLSCSPISGHRSVSWYQQTPGQGLQFLFEYFSETQRNKGNFPGRFSGRQFSNSRSEMNVSTLELGDSALYLCASRIRDRVWGYTFGSGTRLTVV.

This clone was seen many times. J is TRBJ1-6 and V is TRBV6-1, with D unresolved. The length of the CDR3 is 15 residues. Germline V gene sequence: CDR1 MNHNS, CDR2 SASEGT. V was shortened by 5 bases and J by 12 bases, with 20 bases between the two germline ends. CDR3 amino acids: CASSWTLNGIRPLHF. The CDR3 DNA follows: TGTGCCAGCAGTTGGACCCTTAACGGAATCCGACCCCTCCACTTT.

By sample fraction, this clone is medium-sized. This CDR3 is CSAARPLQETQYF. CDR3 bases: TGCAGTGCTGCGAGGCCCCTCCAAGAGACCCAGTACTTC. The J gene is TRBJ2-5, the V gene TRBV20-1; no clear D gene. This CDR3 comprises 13 residues. Germline V lookup: CDR1 DFQATT, CDR2 SNEGSKA (reference sequence). V lost 5 bases, J lost 1 base, and 11 bases lay in between.

The chain uses TRBV4-1 and TRBJ2-7; possible D gene TRBD2, 6 bases. V lost 0 bases and J lost 1, with 13 bases in between. The germline V gene has CDR1 MGHRA and CDR2 YSYEKL. The CDR3 runs 16 residues. CDR3 protein: CASSQDRDFSSYEQYF. The CDR3 nucleotides read TGCGCCAGCAGCCAAGATCGGGACTTCTCTTCCTACGAGCAGTACTTC.

Sample share makes this clone medium-sized (0.01 to 0.1%). The chain carries TRBV7-2 and TRBJ2-3; 7 bases line up with TRBD2. This CDR3 is 15 amino acids long. J gave up 5 bases and V 1 base, and 6 bases lay outside the gene matches. Germline V gene data show CDR1 as SGHTA and CDR2 as FQGNSA. CDR3 sequence (DNA): TGTGCCAGCAGCTTAGTCGGCGGGAGCGGAGATACGCAGTATTTT. Amino acids: CASSLVGGSGDTQYF.

This clone is termed large (0.1 to 1%). The chain recombines TRBV20-1 with TRBJ1-6; 8 positions agree with TRBD1. Germline-derived CDR1 and CDR2 are DFQATT and SNEGSKA (reference sequence). V shed 3 bases, J shed 8 bases, and the junction held 3 bases outside the gene matches. This CDR3 has 13 residues. The CDR3 nucleotides read TGCAGTGCTAGTCGGGACAGGTATTCACCCCTCCACTTT. Its translation: CSASRDRYSPLHF.

The J gene is TRBJ1-6, the V gene TRBV10-3; the match to TRBD1 covers 10 bases. The trim removed 0 bases at V and 9 bases at J, leaving 5 bases unmatched. CDR1 and CDR2 from the germline V gene are ENHRY and SYGVKD. The CDR3 has 16 amino acids. For the CDR3, the DNA is TGTGCCATCAGTGAGTCAGGGACAGGGGCCGGTTCACCCCTCCACTTT. This translates into CAISESGTGAGSPLHF.

The CDR3 sequence is CASRLTGGSGYGYTF. CDR3 in DNA: TGCGCCAGCAGATTAACAGGGGGCTCTGGATATGGCTACACCTTC. The J gene is TRBJ1-2, the V gene TRBV5-1, with 9 nucleotides matching TRBD1. The germline V gene encodes CDR1 SGHRS and CDR2 YFSETQ. CDR3 size: 15 residues. V dropped 5 bases and J dropped 5; count of bases not matched to a gene: 10.